This T cell receptor (beta chain) was recorded in a study of OX40 agonist ivuxolimab in advanced cancers. Repertoires were generated with immunoSEQ multiplex PCR, while TCRdb's copy carries only in-frame clones and drops some. The sample lists 60,000 to 70,000 clones; approximately 86% were seen once. CDR1 is SGDLS, CDR2 YYNGEE, per germline. The V segment lost 0 bases and the J segment 0 bases; nucleotides outside the gene matches: 4. This CDR3 region has 17 residues. The genes are TRBV9 and TRBJ2-1, with 9 bases identical to TRBD1. Sample: CD4+ or CD8+ T cells sorted from blood, taken in a trial of the OX40 agonist ivuxolimab. The source is an adult with an advanced solid tumor such as melanoma, head and neck, liver or kidney cancer. CDR3 nucleotides: TGTGCCAGCAGCGTAGGTCAGGGACAGGGCTCCTACAATGAGCAGTTCTTC. This translates into CASSVGQGQGSYNEQFF.